These 8 T cell receptor beta chains came from one sample sequenced in a study of T cell responses to AZD1222 COVID-19 vaccine. The data were produced by immunoSEQ multiplex PCR, yet TCRdb's version contains in-frame clones alone and is incomplete. This table has 150,000 to 200,000 clones, 87% appearing once. The sample in question was peripheral blood, obtained on day 0 of MenACWY control vaccination. These TCRs come from an adult in good health.

This chain joins TRBV11-2 and TRBJ1-1; the D gene is possibly TRBD1 (6 bases). The CDR3 runs 15 residues. Germline CDR1 SGHAT, CDR2 FQNNGV. V was trimmed by 5 bases and J by 5 bases, leaving 18 bases between them. CDR3 in amino acids: CASSPNAAGVTEAFF. For the CDR3, the DNA is TGTGCCAGCAGCCCTAACGCGGCAGGGGTGACTGAAGCTTTCTTT.

The chain is built from TRBV29-1 and TRBJ2-7; no clear D. V shed 5 bases and J shed 7 bases, with 12 bases lying between them. Germline-derived CDR1 and CDR2 are SQVTM and ANQGSEA. The CDR3 has 11 amino acids. The CDR3 DNA reads as TGCAGCGTTAGATCAGCGACAGAGCAGTACTTC. Protein sequence: CSVRSATEQYF.

The CDR3 DNA reads as TGTGCCACAACGAACACCGGGGAGCTGTTTTTT. Translation gives CATTNTGELFF. V and J are TRBV6-5 and TRBJ2-2; D is undetermined. The CDR3 is made up of 11 amino acids. Germline V CDR1 and CDR2: MNHEY, SVGAGI. The V end lost 10 bases, the J end lost 0 bases, and 3 bases lay between the germline ends.

This clone appeared a few times. The V call is TRBV3-1 (or the pseudogene TRBV3-2), the J call TRBJ2-7, with 13 bases aligning to TRBD2. Germline-derived CDR1 and CDR2 are LGHDT and YNNKEL (reference sequence). The V segment lost 3 bases and the J segment 1 base; nucleotides outside the gene matches: 0. The CDR3 covers 15 residues. This CDR3 is CASSQGLAGSYEQYF. The CDR3 DNA reads as TGTGCCAGCAGCCAGGGACTAGCGGGATCCTACGAGCAGTACTTC.

This rearrangement joins TRBV19 to TRBJ1-5, with 8 bases lining up with TRBD1. The CDR3 length is 15 residues. V shed 5 bases and J 6 bases; nucleotides not matched to a gene: 9. CDR1 is LNHDA and CDR2 is SQIVND in the germline V gene (reference sequence). The CDR3 sequence is CASSLDRGWSQPQHF. The CDR3 DNA reads as TGTGCCAGTAGTCTTGACAGGGGATGGAGTCAGCCCCAGCATTTT.

This rearrangement joins TRBV30 to TRBJ1-6, with D uncertain. Germline assignment: CDR1 GTSNPN and CDR2 SVGIG (reference sequence). Trimming shortened V by 1 base and J by 4 bases, and 11 bases separated the two germline ends. This CDR3 comprises 15 residues. CDR3 sequence (DNA): TGTGCCTGGAGTGGCCTCGACGGGTATAATTCACCCCTCCACTTT. Translating it yields CAWSGLDGYNSPLHF.

The rearrangement uses TRBV6-2 or TRBV6-3 and TRBJ2-1; D might be TRBD2 (5 bases). Germline loops: CDR1 MNHEY, CDR2 SVGEGT. This CDR3 contains 11 residues. Trimming removed 6 bases at V and 9 bases at J, with 9 bases between. CDR3 bases: TGTGCCAGCAGCAATGGAGGTGAGCAGTTCTTC. Protein product: CASSNGGEQFF.

The chain joins TRBV14 to TRBJ1-2, with D possibly TRBD1 on 6 matching bases. V was pared by 4 bases and J by 7 bases, with 10 bases between. The CDR3 contains 12 residues. Germline CDR1 reads SGHDN; CDR2 reads FVKESK. CDR3 sequence (DNA): TGTGCCAGCAGCCTCAGGGGTGGTGGCTACACCTTC. This translates into CASSLRGGGYTF.